A single sample gave rise to the 17 T cell receptor beta chains below, sequenced in a study of blood T cell repertoires in COVID-19 (dated by TCRdb to the early 2020s). The library relied on the immunoSEQ multiplex PCR assay. Sourced from immuneACCESS, this table was stored by TCRdb with only in-frame sequences that have V and J called. A share of the clones is absent; for the studies checked, an unresolved V gene accounts for under half, and the remainder has no known explanation. Here the sample has some 390,000 clones; more than 85% occur a single time. The ten largest account for 2.5% to 3.5% of the sample. What was sequenced was peripheral blood. These receptors originate from a human donor in a cohort sampled during active COVID-19.

Here the CDR3 reads CASSMQGQETQYF. The DNA for the CDR3 is TGCGCCAGCAGTATGCAGGGGCAAGAGACCCAGTACTTC. The chain couples TRBV5-1 to TRBJ2-5; maybe TRBD1 (6 bases). The CDR3 consists of 13 residues. Germline V lookup: CDR1 SGHRS, CDR2 YFSETQ. V was pared by 5 bases and J by 2 bases, with 10 bases between.

The rearrangement links TRBV18 to TRBJ2-4; 9 bases line up with TRBD1. Germline CDR1 reads KGHSH; CDR2 reads LQKENI. The CDR3 extends over 15 amino acids. The V segment lost 2 bases and the J segment 4 bases; nucleotides outside the gene matches: 3. Here the CDR3 reads CASSPSGTGKNIQYF. The DNA of the CDR3 is TGTGCCAGCTCACCATCCGGGACAGGGAAAAACATTCAGTACTTC. The entire variable domain, with the rest obtained from reference TRBV18 and TRBJ2-4, is as follows: NAGVMQNPRHLVRRRGQEARLRCSPMKGHSHVYWYRQLPEEGLKFMVYLQKENIIDESGMPKERFSAEFPKEGPSILRIQQVVRGDSAAYFCASSPSGTGKNIQYFGAGTRLSVL.

This chain links TRBV28 with TRBJ1-4, with 8 positions matching TRBD1. Unmatched junction bases numbered 18, after V lost 6 bases and J lost 6 bases. The CDR3 is 18 amino acids. Germline lookup yields CDR1 MDHEN and CDR2 SYDVKM. The CDR3 region has the DNA TGTGCCAGCAGCCTTGCCCGACAGGGGAGCGTTTTGGATGAAAAACTGTTTTTT. The encoded protein is CASSLARQGSVLDEKLFF.

J is TRBJ2-1 and V is TRBV19, with 7 bases identical to TRBD1. The CDR3 spans 16 residues. J lost 6 bases, V lost 3 bases, and 11 bases had no gene match. Germline CDR1 LNHDA, CDR2 SQIVND (reference sequence). The CDR3 region is CASSIIFVTGPNEQFF. The CDR3 nucleotides read TGTGCCAGTAGTATCATTTTCGTGACAGGGCCCAATGAGCAGTTCTTC.

The chain has TRBV19 and TRBJ2-5, with TRBD2 identical over 7 bases. The CDR3 is 14 residues long. The V gene end was trimmed by 1 base and the J gene end by 5 bases; junction bases not matched to a gene: 4. The germline gives CDR1 LNHDA, CDR2 SQIVND (reference sequence). As DNA, the CDR3 is TGTGCCAGTAGTATAGGACTAGCCCGGGAGACCCAGTACTTC. It encodes CASSIGLARETQYF.

The chain uses TRBV7-2 and TRBJ1-2; no clear D gene. CDR1 is SGHTA, CDR2 FQGNSA, per germline. V lost 2 bases and J 0 bases, leaving 13 bases between the germline ends. The CDR3 contains 16 residues. The CDR3 sequence: CASSLTSRSSNYGYTF. DNA of the CDR3: TGTGCCAGCAGCTTAACTTCGCGTTCCTCTAACTATGGCTACACCTTC.

The chain uses TRBV7-9 and TRBJ2-1; D might be TRBD1 (6 bases). V was shortened by 6 bases and J by 6 bases, with 9 bases between the two germline ends. Germline loops: CDR1 SEHNR, CDR2 FQNEAQ (reference sequence). This CDR3 is 12 amino acids long. In DNA, the CDR3 is TGTGCCAGCAGTACGGACAGCAATGAGCAGTTCTTC. As protein: CASSTDSNEQFF.

The chain combines TRBV6-5 with TRBJ2-1; TRBD1 might be the D (5 bases). The V end was cut by 5 bases, the J end by 10 bases, with 18 bases between. The CDR3 extends over 14 amino acids. Germline V gene lookup returns CDR1 MNHEY and CDR2 SVGAGI. DNA for the CDR3: TGTGCCAGCAGTCCCTCCGTACAGGTTCGGGAGCAGTTCTTC. Translation gives CASSPSVQVREQFF.

CDR3 DNA: TGCGCCAGCAGCTTGGACGTGACTAGCGGGCAAGAGACCCAGTACTTC. It encodes CASSLDVTSGQETQYF. The V call is TRBV5-1, the J call TRBJ2-5; the match to TRBD2 covers 10 bases. This CDR3 spans 16 amino acids. Germline V gene lookup returns CDR1 SGHRS and CDR2 YFSETQ. With V trimmed by 0 bases and J by 2 bases, 4 bases remained unmatched.

The gene calls are TRBV7-8 and TRBJ2-1, with D possibly being TRBD2 (5 bases). The CDR3 length is 16 residues. The germline CDR1 and CDR2 sequences are SGHVS and FQNEAQ. Trimming took 0 bases from V and 6 from J, leaving 15 bases between them. For the CDR3, the DNA is TGTGCCAGCAGCTTAGCGCTCCTTAGCGCGCGCAATGAGCAGTTCTTC. It is translated as CASSLALLSARNEQFF.

The chain combines TRBV6-5 with TRBJ1-3; D may be TRBD1 (5 bases). This CDR3 comprises 15 residues. In germline, CDR1 is MNHEY, CDR2 SVGAGI. The V gene lost 6 bases and the J gene lost 6 bases, with 18 bases spanning the gap. CDR3 loop: CASRAPGGGPNTIYF. CDR3 coding DNA: TGTGCCAGCAGGGCCCCGGGGGGGGGACCAAACACCATATATTTT.

This clone appeared once. The rearrangement uses TRBV6-4 and TRBJ2-5; 13 nucleotides align to TRBD2. Germline loops: CDR1 MRHNA, CDR2 SNTAGT. Trimming at V came to 6 bases and at J to 4 bases, leaving 5 bases not matched to a gene. The CDR3 totals 15 residues. In DNA, the CDR3 is TGTGCCAGCAGCCGGACTAGCGGGAGTGTAGAGACCCAGTACTTC. Residues: CASSRTSGSVETQYF.

The chain recombines TRBV11-2 with TRBJ2-1; the D gene is possibly TRBD1 (6 bases). Germline lookup yields CDR1 SGHAT and CDR2 FQNNGV. This CDR3 comprises 16 residues. V lost 3 bases to trimming and J lost 0 bases, with 12 bases between them. The CDR3 here is CASSLDSPFSYNEQFF. The DNA of the CDR3 is TGTGCCAGCAGCTTGGACAGTCCTTTCTCCTACAATGAGCAGTTCTTC.

The table lists this clone with a few counts. The chain recombines TRBV30 with TRBJ1-1; D ambiguous. The CDR3 sequence is 14 residues long. Germline loops: CDR1 GTSNPN, CDR2 SVGIG (reference sequence). V gave up 2 bases and J gave up 3 bases, with 13 bases separating them. CDR3 amino acids: CAWSLAKGYTEAFF. CDR3 coding DNA: TGTGCCTGGAGTCTAGCTAAAGGTTACACTGAAGCTTTCTTT. The entire variable domain, with the rest obtained from reference TRBV30 and TRBJ1-1, is as follows: SQTIHQWPATLVQPVGSPLSLECTVEGTSNPNLYWYRQAAGRGLQLLFYSVGIGQISSEVPQNLSASRPQDRQFILSSKKLLLSDSGFYLCAWSLAKGYTEAFFGQGTRLTVV.

A few counts support this clone. The chain couples TRBV4-1 to TRBJ1-5, with 10 bases lining up with TRBD1. The V gene end was trimmed by 1 base and the J gene end by 4 bases; junction bases not matched to a gene: 10. The CDR3 runs to 18 residues. Per the germline V gene, CDR1 is MGHRA and CDR2 is YSYEKL. The CDR3 sequence is CASSQVRKPGQGNQPQHF. The CDR3, as DNA: TGCGCCAGCAGCCAAGTCAGGAAACCGGGACAGGGGAATCAGCCCCAGCATTTT.

The rearrangement uses TRBV11-2 and TRBJ1-1; no firm D call. The CDR3 sequence is 12 residues long. Trimming stripped 3 bases from V and 8 bases from J, with 10 bases between. CDR1 SGHAT and CDR2 FQNNGV come from the germline V gene. CDR3 amino acids: CASSFGGGEAFF. In DNA, the CDR3 is TGTGCCAGCAGCTTCGGAGGAGGCGAAGCTTTCTTT.

V usage is TRBV7-6 and J usage is TRBJ2-7, with TRBD2 as a possible D gene (6 bases). The germline V gene has CDR1 SGHVS and CDR2 FNYEAQ. Trimming removed 6 bases from V and 6 bases from J, with 21 bases in between. The CDR3 totals 15 residues. The CDR3 region is CASSNDSPGVGEQYF. CDR3 DNA sequence: TGTGCCAGCAGTAATGACAGCCCGGGAGTAGGCGAGCAGTACTTC.